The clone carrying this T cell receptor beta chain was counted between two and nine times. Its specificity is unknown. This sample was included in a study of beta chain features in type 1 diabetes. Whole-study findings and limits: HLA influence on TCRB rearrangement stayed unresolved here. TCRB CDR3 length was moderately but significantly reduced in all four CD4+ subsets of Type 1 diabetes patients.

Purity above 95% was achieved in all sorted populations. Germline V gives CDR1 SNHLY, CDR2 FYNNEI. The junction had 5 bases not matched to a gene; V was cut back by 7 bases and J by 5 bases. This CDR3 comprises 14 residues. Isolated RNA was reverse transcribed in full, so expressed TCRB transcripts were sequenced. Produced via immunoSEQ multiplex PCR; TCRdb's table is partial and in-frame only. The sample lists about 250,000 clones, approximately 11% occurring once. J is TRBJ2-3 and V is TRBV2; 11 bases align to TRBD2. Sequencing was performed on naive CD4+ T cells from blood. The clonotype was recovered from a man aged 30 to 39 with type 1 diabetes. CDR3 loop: CASKYSGGVDTQYF. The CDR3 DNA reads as TGTGCCAGCAAGTATAGCGGGGGGGTAGATACGCAGTATTTT.